This T cell receptor beta chain was recovered during a study of T cells in Graves' hyperthyroidism and ophthalmopathy (dated by TCRdb to the late 2010s). About the investigation overall: Peripheral blood samples were taken at the time of initial diagnosis, prior to any treatment. In addition, the study compared T-cell repertoires in thyroid tissue and in blood from roughly 6 Graves' hyperthyroidism patients. Whether ophthalmopathy could be predicted prospectively was tested in an independent validation cohort made up of approximately 19 hyperthyroidism patients plus 17 patients who later progressed to ophthalmopathy. To identify distinguishing TCR V-J signatures, a discovery cohort of around 98 patients was used, comprising 40 to 45 with Graves' ophthalmopathy and 57 with stable Graves' hyperthyroidism. Once sampling was done, hyperthyroidism patients were given methimazole at a starting dose of 30 mg daily, whereas ophthalmopathy patients were given high-dose intravenous methylprednisolone. TCR Vbeta CDR3 sequencing of 120 to 150 peripheral blood samples (43 ophthalmopathy, 75 hyperthyroidism and some 17 progressor patients) is reported in the paper. For training and testing, the 110 or so patients in the discovery cohort were randomly divided in a 7:3 ratio. The paper's findings and limits, for the study overall: A 13 V-J signature model separated ophthalmopathy from stable hyperthyroidism, with nearly 90% sensitivity and roughly 84% specificity in cross-validation and 80%/75% in testing. In validation, the model predicted progression to ophthalmopathy with approximately 71% sensitivity and roughly 72% specificity, a median of 6.5 months before onset. Most expanded thyroid clonotypes (frequency above 0.001) were also detected in blood, a finding suggesting that blood repertoires may reflect thyroid immune responses. Sample size was not statistically predetermined, and blinding of investigators to group allocation was not performed.

A patient counted as having stable Graves' hyperthyroidism if no progression to ophthalmopathy occurred over 18 months of follow-up. The hyperthyroidism patients were between 18 and 65 years old and newly diagnosed, with a disease duration of less than 2 months. Exclusion was applied to patients with uncontrolled infections, other autoimmune diseases, pregnancy or lactation. Diagnoses were based on clinical symptoms, serum thyroxine and TRAb, thyroid ultrasound and orbital computed tomography. Ficoll-Paque density gradient centrifugation was used to isolate PBMCs from under 11 ml of fresh peripheral blood. Trizol reagent was used to extract total RNA, and RNA quality was then checked on an Agilent 2100 Bioanalyzer. This clonotype appeared once. This receptor's antigen is unknown. One base away there is no much larger clone; base qualities are not given. One read alone provides weak support. The germline V gene (reference sequence) sets CDR1 to SGHNT and CDR2 to YYREEE. V loses 1 base of germline sequence and J loses 3 bases, and the interval between the two ends is 13 bases. The CDR3 covers 15 residues, taking in both the cysteine and the phenylalanine. Only CDR3 DNA is held: 45 bases, read in frame from base 1.

The TCR beta CDR3 regions were amplified from RNA transcripts. The first round of RT-PCR for the TCR CDR3 was performed with the HTBI primer set and the Qiagen OneStep RT-PCR kit. Libraries were constructed in a second round of multiplex PCR, after which size selection and purification were performed. Sequencing of the libraries was done on an Illumina HiSeq2000 using paired-end 100 bp reads. Per the authors' processing: Raw data were processed with SOAPnuke, discarding reads with adapters, uncalled bases, mean Phred below 15, or no exact constant-primer or identifier match. COPE v1.2.5 was used to merge the high-quality paired reads, and each unique nucleotide sequence was defined as a clonotype. MiTCR v1.1 was used to align the clonotypes against IMGT TRBV, TRBD and TRBJ reference segments. Analysis was restricted to V-J combinations with a frequency above 0.0001, which covered roughly 99% of repertoires. A TCS score was defined as the ratio between F50 (clonal expansion) and ExV (chaos), using BLOSUM62-based TCRdist between CDR3 peptides within each V-J. Welch's t-statistics and random forest reduced roughly 500 V-J features to under 15, which were used in a naive Bayes classifier (R e1071). The public sequencing data were trimmed at Q25 with fastp and processed into clonotypes with MiXCR by TCRdb, which kept only in-frame beta chains. Each record represents a unique CDR3 protein, reported with the most common genes and DNA among its rows. These V and J calls rely on TCRdb rather than the paper's analysis. This sample comprises approximately 640,000 distinct CDR3 sequences, roughly 17% of them detected only once. Of the sample, about 14% falls within the top ten clones.

This chain joins TRBV5-4 to TRBJ1-2; there is no confident call for the D gene. This TCR was sampled from a man in his forties or fifties with Graves' hyperthyroidism. The sample was blood. CDR3 reads: CASSLWDTSYYGYTF. The base sequence is TGTGCCAGCAGCTTGTGGGATACAAGCTACTATGGCTACACCTTC.